These T cell receptor beta chains were read from a single sample in a study of cytomegalovirus exposure and HLA in healthy donors. Only in-frame clones appear in the TCRdb table, and some are missing; sequencing was by immunoSEQ multiplex PCR. The profile shows 95,000 to 150,000 clones, over 65% of them singletons. Source material: PBMCs. Every receptor here comes from a woman in her forties in good health and CMV-seropositive. The CDR3 runs from the conserved cysteine through the conserved F or W. A D gene is named only where the DNA matches it firmly. Size is omitted from some rows. Given values are once, few, many or a class for expanded clones.

v_call	clone_size	d_call	j_call	cdr3_nt	cdr3_aa
TRBV6-5	NA	NA	TRBJ1-2	TGTGCCAGCACCTCAAATGGGGGCGCAAACTATGGCTACCCCTTC	CASTSNGGANYGYPF
TRBV18	NA	TRBD1	TRBJ1-2	TGTGCCAGCTCAGACCGGGAGGGGGCCGGTGGCTACACCTTC	CASSDREGAGGYTF
TRBV6-5	NA	NA	TRBJ2-1	TGTGCCAGCAGTTATTCTTTCGGGATAAGACCCGATGAGCAGTTCTTC	CASSYSFGIRPDEQFF
TRBV5-5	NA	NA	TRBJ1-2	TGTGCCAGCAGCTTGTCAGGACAGTTCGACTATGGCTACACCTTC	CASSLSGQFDYGYTF
TRBV30	once	NA	TRBJ1-4	TGTGCCTGGAGTGAGAAAGGGGATGAAAAACTGTTTTTT	CAWSEKGDEKLFF
TRBV9	few	NA	TRBJ1-1	TGTGCCAGCAGCGTAGTTGGGGGGTCCATTGAAGCTTTCTTT	CASSVVGGSIEAFF
TRBV9	few	NA	TRBJ1-2	TGTGCCAGCAGCCCAGAGGGGGAGGGCGGCTATGGCTACACCTTC	CASSPEGEGGYGYTF
TRBV19	NA	NA	TRBJ2-7	TGTGCCAGTAGTATTCAGGCCAGCTCCTACGAGCAGTACTTC	CASSIQASSYEQYF
TRBV30	NA	TRBD2	TRBJ2-1	TGTGCCTGGAGTGTACTAAGGACTAGCGGGGGCCGTGGAGAGCAGTTCTTC	CAWSVLRTSGGRGEQFF
TRBV5-1	NA	NA	TRBJ1-1	TGCGCCAGCAGCTTTGAAGGACAGAACGCTGAAGCTTTCTTT	CASSFEGQNAEAFF
TRBV5-8	few	NA	TRBJ2-3	TGTGCCAGCAACTTGCCGCACAGAACTAGCACAGATACGCAGTATTTT	CASNLPHRTSTDTQYF
TRBV28	NA	NA	TRBJ1-5	TGTGCCAGCAGTTTATCCCTACGCATCGGGAGGATTGGGCCCCAGCATTTT	CASSLSLRIGRIGPQHF
TRBV10-2	NA	TRBD1	TRBJ1-2	TGCGCCAGCAGTGGACAGGGGGCTGGGTATGGCTACACCTTC	CASSGQGAGYGYTF
TRBV27	few	TRBD2	TRBJ2-1	TGTGCCAGCAGTTTACGGACTAGCGGGGGATACAATGAGCAGTTCTTC	CASSLRTSGGYNEQFF
TRBV5-1	NA	TRBD2	TRBJ2-7	TGCGCCAGCAGCTCACACACTAGCGGGAGGGAGTTCGAGCAGTACTTC	CASSSHTSGREFEQYF
TRBV5-1	NA	NA	TRBJ2-7	TGCGCCAGCAGCTTGGACTTTTACGAGCAGTACTTC	CASSLDFYEQYF
TRBV7-9	NA	TRBD1	TRBJ2-1	TGTTCCAGCAGCTTAGAGGGACAGGGAACCGAGCAGTTCTTC	CSSSLEGQGTEQFF
TRBV5-6	few	TRBD1	TRBJ1-2	TGTGCCAGCAGCTTGTTAGCAGGGGGCAACTATGGCTACACCTTC	CASSLLAGGNYGYTF
TRBV5-8	NA	NA	TRBJ1-2	TGTGCCAGCAGCTTGGCAGGGAAGTACTATGGCTACACCTTC	CASSLAGKYYGYTF
TRBV9	few	NA	TRBJ2-7	TGTGCCAGCAGCGCTAGCCTTACGGGCGAGCAGTACTTC	CASSASLTGEQYF
TRBV29-1	NA	NA	TRBJ2-2	TGCAGCGCAGGAAGGGGACAGAACACCGGGGAGCTGTTTTTT	CSAGRGQNTGELFF
TRBV7-6	NA	TRBD1	TRBJ2-3	TGTGCCAGCAGCGCAATGACAGGGGAAGGATCGGATACGCAGTATTTT	CASSAMTGEGSDTQYF
TRBV2	few	TRBD1	TRBJ1-3	TGTGCCAGCAGTGAGGACAGGCTGCAATATTTT	CASSEDRLQYF
TRBV30	NA	TRBD1	TRBJ2-2	TGTGCCTGGAGTAAACCCGGGACAGTACTCGGGGAGCTGTTTTTT	CAWSKPGTVLGELFF
TRBV14	many	NA	TRBJ1-1	TGTGCCAGCAGCCAAGGGTTAGACACTGAAGCTTTCTTT	CASSQGLDTEAFF
TRBV5-4	NA	TRBD2	TRBJ2-7	TGTGCCAGCAGAACTAGCGGGAGCTACGAGCAGTACTTC	CASRTSGSYEQYF
TRBV18	NA	TRBD2	TRBJ2-1	TGTGCCAGCTCACCGTCTAGCGGGAGAGTCGGAGGCCATGAGCAGTTCTTC	CASSPSSGRVGGHEQFF
TRBV19	NA	NA	TRBJ1-2	TGTGCCGCCCAGGCAGGGAATTATGGCTACACCTTC	CAAQAGNYGYTF
TRBV11-3	NA	TRBD2	TRBJ2-5	TGTGCCAGCAGTAACCTAGCGGGCTTTCGCGAGACCCAGTACTTC	CASSNLAGFRETQYF
TRBV21-1	NA	NA	TRBJ1-1	TGTGCCAGAAGGGACAGCCAGAACACTGAAGCTTTCTTT	CARRDSQNTEAFF
TRBV5-1	NA	NA	TRBJ2-5	TGCGCCACCAGCCCAGGGCCTCAAGAGACCCAGTACTTC	CATSPGPQETQYF
TRBV5-8	NA	NA	TRBJ1-2	TGTGCCAGCAGATACAGGGTAGAGACCAAAGACCTCTATGGCTACCCCTTC	CASRYRVETKDLYGYPF
TRBV5-4	few	TRBD1	TRBJ2-3	TGTGCCAGCAGCTTGGAGACAGGGGGAACAGATACGCAGTATTTT	CASSLETGGTDTQYF
TRBV5-1	NA	NA	TRBJ2-7	TGCGCCAGCAGCACGCCGGGTAACGCGGACGAGCAGTACTTC	CASSTPGNADEQYF
TRBV29-1	NA	TRBD2	TRBJ2-7	TGCAGCGTTCCCAGCGGGAGCGCAGCCTACGAGCAGTACTTC	CSVPSGSAAYEQYF
TRBV4-1	NA	NA	TRBJ2-7	TGCGCCAGCAGCCAAGAAGTATCCGGGAAGGCCTACGAGCAGTACTTC	CASSQEVSGKAYEQYF
TRBV11-2	once	NA	TRBJ1-1	TGTGCCAGCAGCTCCCAGTGGGGCAGCGCGAACACTGAAGCTTTCTTT	CASSSQWGSANTEAFF
TRBV6-5	NA	NA	TRBJ2-1	TGTGCCAGCAGTACGGGGACTTTCAATGAGCAGTTCTTC	CASSTGTFNEQFF
TRBV18	NA	NA	TRBJ1-5	TGTGCCAGCTCACCAGGCACCACCCCAAATCAGCCCCAGCATTTT	CASSPGTTPNQPQHF
TRBV19	NA	TRBD1	TRBJ2-7	TGTGCCAGTACCCCGGGACAGGGGTCCCACGAGCAGTACTTC	CASTPGQGSHEQYF
TRBV11-2	few	TRBD1	TRBJ2-7	TGTGCCAGCAGCCAATACAGGGGAAGCTCCTACGAGCAGTACTTC	CASSQYRGSSYEQYF
TRBV19	NA	TRBD1	TRBJ1-2	TGTGCCAGTAGTTCCCACCCTAGGGACAGGGGAATCTATGGCTACACCTTC	CASSSHPRDRGIYGYTF
TRBV9	NA	NA	TRBJ2-3	TGTGCCAGCAGCGTAGAGGGGAATCAGGGAGATACGCAGTATTTT	CASSVEGNQGDTQYF
TRBV11-2	NA	NA	TRBJ1-4	TGTGCCAGCAGCTCAGTGCGGAATGAAAAACTGTTTTTT	CASSSVRNEKLFF
TRBV5-6	NA	TRBD1	TRBJ1-2	TGTGCCAGCAGCATCACAGGGGGCTATGGCTACCCCTTC	CASSITGGYGYPF
TRBV5-5	few	TRBD1	TRBJ1-5	TGTGCCAGCAGCTTGTCGGCAGGGGGCAAGAATCAGCCCCAGCATTTT	CASSLSAGGKNQPQHF